In this sample, the clone carrying this TCR beta chain turned up a few times. Its antigen is still unknown. The data originate from a study of beta chain features in type 1 diabetes. CDR1 LNHDA and CDR2 SQIVND come from the germline V gene (reference sequence). The length of the CDR3 is 19 residues. Trimming stripped 3 bases from V and 0 bases from J, with 21 bases between. Broader study findings: A moderate, significant TCRB CDR3 shortening appeared in type 1 diabetes across four CD4+ subsets.

As every portion of the isolated RNA was reverse transcribed, the sequencing read expressed TCRB transcripts. Sequenced by immunoSEQ multiplex PCR; TCRdb stores in-frame clones only, minus some. The data contain some 290,000 clones, roughly an eighth of them singletons. This receptor was identified in a man aged 25-40 years with type 1 diabetes. Source material: naive CD4+ T cells from blood. This chain connects TRBV19 to TRBJ2-1, with D tentatively TRBD2 (6 bases). The CDR3: CASSIWAGRGNSSYNEQFF. Written as DNA, the CDR3 is TGTGCCAGTAGTATCTGGGCTGGGCGCGGGAATAGCTCCTACAATGAGCAGTTCTTC.